One sample yielded the 26 T cell receptor beta chains listed below, sequenced in a study of beta chain features in type 1 diabetes. Expressed TCRB transcripts got sequenced, as all isolated RNA was reverse transcribed. Generated by immunoSEQ multiplex PCR, the TCRdb table keeps only in-frame clones and is missing some. The sample includes 620,000 or so clones, 15% to 19% seen only once; the top ten take under 0.095%. Sample: naive CD4+ T cells from blood. Receptors were obtained from a man aged 18 to 35 in good health.

This clone occurred a few times. Mismatch with germline at one junction end may stem from a read error. This chain's CDR3 is CASSLLGGSGNAGELFF. The CDR3 nucleotides are TGTGCCAGCAGCTTATTAGGGGGTAGCGGGAACGCCGGGGAGCTGTTTTTT. This rearrangement joins TRBV7-3 to TRBJ2-2; 8 bases agree with TRBD2. Germline V lookup: CDR1 SGHTA, CDR2 FQGTGA. The CDR3 has 17 amino acids.

Concerning this clone: The same CDR3 arises from other DNA sequences in this sample as well. The genes are TRBV28 and TRBJ2-2; D is unresolved. The V end was cut by 2 bases, the J end by 5 bases, with 3 bases between. The CDR3 contains 12 residues. The germline V gene has CDR1 MDHEN and CDR2 SYDVKM. In DNA, the CDR3 is TGTGCCAGCAGTTTAACGACCGGGGAGCTGTTTTTT. This gives the protein CASSLTTGELFF.

This clone was seen a handful of times. The V and J genes are TRBV9 and TRBJ2-1, with D unresolved. CDR1 is SGDLS, CDR2 YYNGEE, per germline. The germline V and J ends were trimmed by 0 bases and 4 bases, with 11 bases remaining between them. This CDR3 contains 15 residues. The CDR3 is CASSVEVGSYNEQFF. CDR3 nucleotides: TGTGCCAGCAGCGTAGAAGTAGGGTCTTACAATGAGCAGTTCTTC.

V gene TRBV20-1 combines with J gene TRBJ1-2; D not resolved. Germline-derived CDR1 and CDR2 are DFQATT and SNEGSKA (reference sequence). This CDR3 spans 10 amino acids. This chain's CDR3 is CSYPRDGYTF. In DNA, the CDR3 is TGCAGCTATCCTAGGGATGGCTACACCTTC.

Comments on this clone: One base away lies a much larger clone, so this may be a sequencing read error. V and J are TRBV7-9 and TRBJ2-5, with 11 nucleotides matching TRBD2. The assigned J gene may be wrong: the sequence end matches TRBJ2-7 better. CDR1 and CDR2 (germline): SEHNR, FQNEAQ (reference sequence). The CDR3 is 14 residues long. CDR3 loop: CASSSGTSGYEQYF. The CDR3 coding sequence is TGTGCCAGCAGCTCCGGGACTAGCGGCTACGAGCAGTACTTC.

This clone has more than one count but fewer than ten. The chain employs TRBV15 and TRBJ2-7; 8 bases align to TRBD2. Germline loops: CDR1 LNHNV, CDR2 YYDKDF (reference sequence). V trimming: 1 base; J trimming: 2 bases; junction bases outside the gene matches: 7. The CDR3 length is 16 residues. The CDR3: CATSRAGGARTYEQYF. CDR3 nucleotide sequence: TGTGCCACCAGCAGAGCCGGGGGGGCCAGAACCTACGAGCAGTACTTC. The whole variable domain, filled in from reference TRBV15 and TRBJ2-7, reads DAMVIQNPRYQVTQFGKPVTLSCSQTLNHNVMYWYQQKSSQAPKLLFHYYDKDFNNEADTPDNFQSRRPNTSFCFLDIRSPGLGDTAMYLCATSRAGGARTYEQYFGPGTRLTVT.

This clone has more than one count but fewer than ten. The gene calls are TRBV5-4 and TRBJ2-1; 11 bases fit TRBD2. The V segment lost 3 bases and the J segment 5 bases; nucleotides outside the gene matches: 10. The CDR3 extends over 17 amino acids. The germline V gene has CDR1 SGHNT and CDR2 YYREEE (reference sequence). The CDR3 sequence: CASSSPQPGLADNEQFF. The CDR3 DNA is TGTGCCAGCAGCTCCCCGCAACCGGGACTAGCGGACAATGAGCAGTTCTTC.

This clone was counted only a few times. The rearrangement joins TRBV7-2 to TRBJ2-5, with D unclear. This CDR3 is built from 14 residues. V was clipped by 2 bases and J by 2 bases, with 9 bases between them. Germline loops: CDR1 SGHTA, CDR2 FQGNSA. DNA of the CDR3: TGTGCCAGCAGCTTAATTGGTTTGCAAGAGACCCAGTACTTC. As protein: CASSLIGLQETQYF.

The genes are TRBV18 and TRBJ2-7; D may be TRBD1 (5 bases). The CDR3 runs to 13 residues. Deletions cut 3 bases from V and 5 bases from J, with 11 bases between. The germline V gene encodes CDR1 KGHSH and CDR2 LQKENI. The CDR3 sequence is CASSPRGRDEQYF. Here the CDR3 DNA reads TGTGCCAGCTCACCCCGCGGCAGGGACGAGCAGTACTTC.

In its sample, this clone was seen a few times. This sequence joins TRBV5-4 and TRBJ2-5, with TRBD1 matching over 7 bases. The V gene's germline CDR1 is SGHNT and CDR2 YYREEE (reference sequence). V lost 2 bases and J lost 5; bases outside the gene matches: 6. The CDR3 length is 14 residues. The CDR3 loop is CASSFVTGTETQYF. For the CDR3, the DNA is TGTGCCAGCAGCTTTGTGACAGGGACGGAGACCCAGTACTTC.

The chain joins TRBV6-1 to TRBJ2-1; no reliable D call. The V and J ends lost 4 bases and 9 bases respectively, with 7 bases between them. From germline, CDR1 is MNHNS and CDR2 SASEGT. The CDR3 sequence is 11 residues long. The CDR3 bases are TGTGCCAGCAGTGTTTATACTGAGCAGTTCTTC. It encodes CASSVYTEQFF.

This clone came up many times. The chain is built from TRBV10-3 and TRBJ2-3; a weak D match, TRBD2 (6 bases). V was cut by 11 bases and J by 3 bases, with 18 bases left in between. The V gene's germline CDR1 is ENHRY and CDR2 SYGVKD. This CDR3 comprises 14 residues. The chain's CDR3 is CAVGRAGWTDTQYF. In DNA form, the CDR3 reads TGTGCCGTGGGAAGAGCGGGTTGGACAGATACGCAGTATTTT.

This clone has a handful of counts. The chain links TRBV21-1 to TRBJ2-7. TRBV21-1 is noted as a pseudogene. The CDR3 is made up of 11 amino acids. The CDR3 sequence: CASSMNYEQYF. CDR3 in DNA: TGTGCCAGCAGCATGAACTACGAGCAGTACTTC.

The chain joins TRBV15 to TRBJ1-3, with 8 bases identical to TRBD1. The junction had 2 bases not matched to a gene; V was cut back by 0 bases and J by 1 base. The CDR3 runs to 16 residues. Germline CDR1 is LNHNV and CDR2 is YYDKDF (reference sequence). The CDR3 bases are TGTGCCACCAGCAGAGAAAGGACAGGGTCTGGAAACACCATATATTTT. Protein: CATSRERTGSGNTIYF. Full variable domain (remainder filled in from reference TRBV15 and TRBJ1-3): DAMVIQNPRYQVTQFGKPVTLSCSQTLNHNVMYWYQQKSSQAPKLLFHYYDKDFNNEADTPDNFQSRRPNTSFCFLDIRSPGLGDTAMYLCATSRERTGSGNTIYFGEGSWLTVV.

In nucleotides, the CDR3 is TGTGCCATCGGACTGACAGGGAACACCGGGGAGCTGTTTTTT. Protein sequence: CAIGLTGNTGELFF. The chain has TRBV10-3 and TRBJ2-2, with TRBD1 as a possible D gene (6 bases). The germline gives CDR1 ENHRY, CDR2 SYGVKD. V lost 8 bases, J lost 1 base, and 11 bases lay in between. The CDR3 is 14 amino acids.

The genes are TRBV4-2 and TRBJ2-1; 11 nucleotides line up with TRBD2. The CDR3 runs to 16 residues. J lost 6 bases, V lost 0 bases, and 4 bases had no gene match. Looked up from germline, CDR1 is LGHNA and CDR2 is YNFKEQ. The CDR3 DNA is TGTGCCAGCAGCCAAGATCGAGGGACTAGCGGCAATGAGCAGTTCTTC. Amino acids: CASSQDRGTSGNEQFF.

In nucleotides, the CDR3 is TGTGCCAGCAGCTTAGCGCTTACTAGTCTATCTCATGAGCAGTTCTTC. Its protein is CASSLALTSLSHEQFF. The chain carries TRBV7-8 and TRBJ2-1; D perhaps matches TRBD2 (5 bases). This CDR3 is 16 amino acids long. Looked up from germline, CDR1 is SGHVS and CDR2 is FQNEAQ. Trimming removed 0 bases at V and 8 bases at J, with 17 bases between.

This sequence joins TRBV6-5 and TRBJ2-1; the match to TRBD2 covers 7 bases. In germline, CDR1 is MNHEY, CDR2 SVGAGI. V lost 3 bases to trimming and J lost 4 bases; unmatched junction nucleotides: 9. The CDR3 runs to 16 residues. The CDR3: CASSYYRGGSYNEQFF. The CDR3 nucleotides are TGTGCCAGCAGTTATTACCGCGGGGGTAGTTACAATGAGCAGTTCTTC.

This clone was detected only a few times. The genes are TRBV5-1 and TRBJ2-7; maybe TRBD1 (6 bases). The V gene lost 0 bases and the J gene lost 4 bases, with 17 bases spanning the gap. CDR3 length: 16 residues. Germline CDR1 and CDR2: SGHRS and YFSETQ. CDR3 in amino acids: CASSLGRTASEYEQYF. CDR3 sequence (DNA): TGCGCCAGCAGCTTGGGTCGGACAGCCTCGGAATACGAGCAGTACTTC. Full variable domain (remainder filled in from reference TRBV5-1 and TRBJ2-7): KAGVTQTPRYLIKTRGQQVTLSCSPISGHRSVSWYQQTPGQGLQFLFEYFSETQRNKGNFPGRFSGRQFSNSRSEMNVSTLELGDSALYLCASSLGRTASEYEQYFGPGTRLTVT.

This chain links TRBV7-2 with TRBJ2-5, with TRBD2 identical over 7 bases. The J call is in doubt because the DNA end fits TRBJ2-7 better. This CDR3 region has 16 residues. CDR1 is SGHTA and CDR2 is FQGNSA in the germline V gene. The CDR3 DNA follows: TGTGCCAGCAGCTTAGCGAAGGGCGGGAGACGCTACGAGCAGTACTTC. The encoded protein is CASSLAKGGRRYEQYF.

This clone occurred a few times. The chain joins TRBV7-9 to TRBJ1-3; 9 positions match TRBD1. The CDR3 runs to 13 residues. The trim removed 6 bases at V and 4 bases at J, leaving 1 base unmatched. CDR1 SEHNR and CDR2 FQNEAQ come from the germline V gene (reference sequence). The CDR3 DNA reads TGTGCCAGCAGGGGGACAGGGGGAAACACCATATATTTT. This encodes CASRGTGGNTIYF.

Written as DNA, the CDR3 is TGTGCCAGCAGCCGAGGACTAGCGGGGGTGCTCGGAGAGACCCAGTACTTC. Protein product: CASSRGLAGVLGETQYF. The rearrangement joins TRBV7-9 to TRBJ2-5; 13 bases are a match to TRBD2. The trim removed 5 bases at V and 4 bases at J, leaving 10 bases unmatched. CDR1 is SEHNR and CDR2 is FQNEAQ in the germline V gene (reference sequence). CDR3 length equals 17 residues.

This clone was counted only a few times. V usage is TRBV2 and J usage is TRBJ1-6, with 7 bases lining up with TRBD1. This CDR3 is 14 amino acids long. Germline trimming cut 6 bases from V and 9 bases from J; bases unmatched to any gene: 8. The V gene's germline CDR1 is SNHLY and CDR2 FYNNEI. CDR3 coding DNA: TGTGCCAGCAGCCAGACAGGGCAAGGTTCACCCCTCCACTTT. This encodes CASSQTGQGSPLHF.

About this clone itself: This CDR3 is also generated by other DNA sequences in the sample. The rearrangement joins TRBV18 to TRBJ1-2; D unclear. V lost 3 bases to trimming and J lost 4 bases, with 9 bases between them. CDR1 and CDR2 (germline): KGHSH, LQKENI. The CDR3 covers 13 residues. DNA for the CDR3: TGTGCCAGCTCACCCAGAGATTCCTATGGCTACACCTTC. Protein product: CASSPRDSYGYTF.

The V call is TRBV5-1, the J call TRBJ2-7; 9 bases align to TRBD1. The CDR3 extends over 14 amino acids. CDR1 and CDR2 (germline): SGHRS, YFSETQ. Trimming cost V 2 bases and J 4 bases; bases outside gene matches: 4. CDR3 amino acids: CASSFNRGRYEQYF. The CDR3 DNA is TGCGCCAGCAGCTTTAACAGGGGGCGATACGAGCAGTACTTC.

The chain joins TRBV7-2 to TRBJ1-1; 9 bases are a match to TRBD1. Germline CDR1 SGHTA, CDR2 FQGNSA. The length of the CDR3 is 11 residues. Unmatched junction bases numbered 0, after V lost 3 bases and J lost 10 bases. For the CDR3, the DNA is TGTGCCAGCAGCTTGGACAGGGGAGCTTTCTTT. It translates to CASSLDRGAFF.